These T cell receptor beta chains were read from a single sample in a study of T cell repertoires in cytomegalovirus infection. Their antigen targets remain unknown. TCRdb analysed the reads with MiXCR anew, one entry per CDR3 protein. The repertoire includes some 940,000 distinct CDR3 sequences, about 33% of them detected once, and 13% sits in the top ten. The source material was cultured CD8+ T cells from PBMCs, sampled from culture after CMV antigen stimulation. The receptors originated from a human donor in good health (CMV status not recorded). Some clones in this sample may be carry-over from other donors' samples. Each CDR3 is given with its conserved first and last residue. D genes are given only for firm matches. Clone size is given for some rows only: seen once, a few or many times, or a class if the clone is expanded.

d_call	v_call	cdr3_length	j_call	clone_size	cdr3_nt	cdr3_aa
TRBD2	TRBV6-5	16	TRBJ2-3	-	TGTGCCAGCAGGCGGACTAGCGGGGGGGCGGTAGATACGCAGTATTTT	CASRRTSGGAVDTQYF
-	TRBV6-5	13	TRBJ1-2	few	TGTGCCAGCAGTTACTCGAAAGTGGACGGCTACACCTTC	CASSYSKVDGYTF
TRBD1	TRBV12-3/TRBV12-4	13	TRBJ2-7	-	TGTGCCAGCACCATAGGGGGCAACTACGAGCAGTACTTC	CASTIGGNYEQYF
-	TRBV27	17	TRBJ1-2	few	TGTGCCAGCAGTTTATCGCCGGGGCCCGTATATAACTATGGCTACACCTTC	CASSLSPGPVYNYGYTF
-	TRBV14	17	TRBJ2-3	once	TGTGCCAGCAGCCAAGGATTAAGGCGGGGTAGCACAGATACGCAGTATTTT	CASSQGLRRGSTDTQYF
-	TRBV11-2	18	TRBJ2-2	-	TGTGCCAGCAGCTTAGCGGAACTTCGAATAAACCCGACCGGGGAGCTGTTTTTT	CASSLAELRINPTGELFF
-	TRBV6-2/TRBV6-3	11	TRBJ1-1	many	TGTGCCAGCAGTTATCCCACTGAAGCTTTCTTT	CASSYPTEAFF
TRBD2	TRBV7-2	18	TRBJ2-2	many	TGTGCCTACTATGGTCCCGGGACTAGCGGGGCGAACACCGGGGAGCTGTTTTTT	CAYYGPGTSGANTGELFF
-	TRBV7-9	11	TRBJ1-1	many	TGTGCCAGCAGCTTAGGAAAAGAAGCTTTCTTT	CASSLGKEAFF
TRBD1	TRBV12-3/TRBV12-4	17	TRBJ2-2	many	TGTGCCAGCAGTTTCCCCACAGGGGCGTATCGGGCCGGGGAGCTGTTTTTT	CASSFPTGAYRAGELFF
-	TRBV6-8	15	TRBJ1-1	-	TGTGCCAGCATCCCTACGGACGAGTGGCCCACTGAAGCTTTCTTT	CASIPTDEWPTEAFF
-	TRBV25-1	13	TRBJ1-5	few	TGTGCCAGCAGTGAAAGCGGAAATCAGCCCCAGCATTTT	CASSESGNQPQHF
-	TRBV13	14	TRBJ2-5	-	TGTGCCAGCAGCGGGCAGACCCACCAAGAGACCCAGTACTTC	CASSGQTHQETQYF
-	TRBV6-5	15	TRBJ2-3	-	TGTGCCAGCAGTTACACCCCCTTCTTTACAGATACGCAGTATTTT	CASSYTPFFTDTQYF
TRBD2	TRBV27	14	TRBJ2-1	-	TGTGCCACCCGGGGGGGAGGGAACTACAATGAGCAGTTCTTC	CATRGGGNYNEQFF
TRBD1	TRBV7-4	15	TRBJ1-5	-	TGTACCAGCAGCCACGGGACAGGTAACAATCAGCCCCAGCATTTT	CTSSHGTGNNQPQHF
-	TRBV6-2/TRBV6-3	16	TRBJ2-3	-	TGTGCCAGCAGTTACTCCCGGGACGTGGGCACAGATACGCAGTATTTT	CASSYSRDVGTDTQYF
-	TRBV4-2	15	TRBJ1-1	many	TGTGCCAGCAGCCAAGATAGGGCCAGGAGCACTGAAGCTTTCTTT	CASSQDRARSTEAFF
-	TRBV14	12	TRBJ1-1	-	TGTGCCAGCAGCCAAGGGACTGTTGAAGCTTTCTTT	CASSQGTVEAFF
-	TRBV10-3	15	TRBJ2-7	-	TGTGCCATCAGTGAGTCAGCTGAACCTACCTACGAGCAGTACTTC	CAISESAEPTYEQYF
TRBD2	TRBV5-1	17	TRBJ2-3	few	TGCGCCAGCAGCTTGGCCGGACTAGCGGGCGTCACAGATACGCAGTATTTT	CASSLAGLAGVTDTQYF
-	TRBV7-2	15	TRBJ1-1	many	TGTGCCAGCAGCCCCTCAGGGGCCGCTGGGAGTGAAGCTTTCTTT	CASSPSGAAGSEAFF
-	TRBV19	11	TRBJ1-2	few	TGTGCCGGGTGGGATTTCTATGGCTACACCTTC	CAGWDFYGYTF
-	TRBV6-2/TRBV6-3	14	TRBJ1-2	few	TGTGCCAGCAGTTACGGTGGAGCTAACTATGGCTACACCTTC	CASSYGGANYGYTF
-	TRBV4-1	15	TRBJ2-7	few	TGCGCCAGCAGCCATATTCCAGGGACTTCCTACGAGCAGTACTTC	CASSHIPGTSYEQYF
TRBD2	TRBV4-1	16	TRBJ2-1	-	TGTGCCAGCAGCCAAGCTTATGGGGGGGTAGAAGATGAGCAGTTCTTC	CASSQAYGGVEDEQFF
-	TRBV4-1	13	TRBJ2-3	few	TGCGCCAGCCGATCACAGGGATCAGATACGCAGTATTTT	CASRSQGSDTQYF
-	TRBV7-8	15	TRBJ2-3	few	TGTGCCAGCAGCTTAGAGCAGAGGGGACATTATACGCAGTATTTT	CASSLEQRGHYTQYF
TRBD2	TRBV13	15	TRBJ2-1	-	TGTGCCAGCAGCCCGCGGGGGAGCCTCTACAATGAGCAGTTCTTC	CASSPRGSLYNEQFF
-	TRBV6-6	16	TRBJ1-3	-	TGTGCCAGCAGTTACTCGGGGGATCTCTCTGGAAACACCATATATTTT	CASSYSGDLSGNTIYF
-	TRBV7-2	17	TRBJ2-3	many	TGTGCCAGCAGCTTAGGGCGTGAATACCGAGGCGCAGATACGCAGTATTTT	CASSLGREYRGADTQYF
TRBD2	TRBV2	13	TRBJ2-2	few	TGTGCCTCCCTCGGGGGGGCCGCCGGGGAGCTGTTTTTT	CASLGGAAGELFF
TRBD1	TRBV4-1	18	TRBJ2-6	many	TGCGCCAGCAGCCAAGTCCGGACAGGGGGCTATGGGGCCAACGTCCTGACTTTC	CASSQVRTGGYGANVLTF
-	TRBV19	13	TRBJ2-2	-	TGTGCCAGCCGAACAGGGAACACCGGGGAGCTGTTTTTT	CASRTGNTGELFF
-	TRBV27	18	TRBJ2-4	-	TGTGCCAGCAGTATCCCTGGGGGGGCCGGACTAGCCAAAAACATTCAGTACTTC	CASSIPGGAGLAKNIQYF
-	TRBV7-6	16	TRBJ1-2	few	TGTGCCAGCAGCATTGATCTGGGGGGTCCGACCAGCGGCTACACCTTC	CASSIDLGGPTSGYTF